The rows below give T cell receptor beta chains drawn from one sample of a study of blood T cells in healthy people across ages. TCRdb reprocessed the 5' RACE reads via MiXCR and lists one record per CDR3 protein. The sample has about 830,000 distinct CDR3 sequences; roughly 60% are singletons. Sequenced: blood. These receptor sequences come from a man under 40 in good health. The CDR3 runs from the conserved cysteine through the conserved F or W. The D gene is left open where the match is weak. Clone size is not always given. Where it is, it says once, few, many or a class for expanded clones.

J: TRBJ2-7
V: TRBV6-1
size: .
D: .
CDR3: CASSGATGSYSYEQYF
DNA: TGTGCCAGCAGTGGGGCCACGGGGAGCTACTCCTACGAGCAGTACTTC

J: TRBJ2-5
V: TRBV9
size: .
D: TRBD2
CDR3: CASSARTSGRETQYF
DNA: TGTGCCAGCAGCGCCCGGACTAGTGGGAGAGAGACCCAGTACTTC

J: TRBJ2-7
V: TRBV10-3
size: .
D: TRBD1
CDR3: CATGQDNYEQYF
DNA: TGTGCCACCGGACAGGACAACTACGAGCAGTACTTC

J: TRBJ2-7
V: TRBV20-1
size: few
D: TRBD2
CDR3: CSAATSGGPGYEQYF
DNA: TGCAGTGCTGCAACTAGCGGGGGGCCAGGGTACGAGCAGTACTTC

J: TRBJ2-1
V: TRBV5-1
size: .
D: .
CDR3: CASSPDSKTQYNEQFF
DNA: TGCGCCAGCAGCCCGGACAGCAAAACTCAATACAATGAGCAGTTCTTC

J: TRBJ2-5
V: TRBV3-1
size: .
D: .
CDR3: CASSPVDFQETQYF
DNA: TGTGCCAGCAGCCCGGTTGACTTCCAAGAGACCCAGTACTTC

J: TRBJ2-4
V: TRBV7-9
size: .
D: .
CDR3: CASSLVAVAKNIQYF
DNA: TGTGCCAGCAGCTTAGTGGCAGTAGCCAAAAACATTCAGTACTTC

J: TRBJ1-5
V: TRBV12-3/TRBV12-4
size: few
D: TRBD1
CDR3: CASSIGQGSNQPQHF
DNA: TGTGCCAGCAGTATCGGACAGGGTAGCAATCAGCCCCAGCATTTT

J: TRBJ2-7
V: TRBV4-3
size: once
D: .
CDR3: CASSQRTGHYEQYF
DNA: TGCGCCAGCAGCCAAAGAACAGGTCATTACGAGCAGTACTTC

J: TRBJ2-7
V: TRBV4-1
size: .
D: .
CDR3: CASSQVGYAYEQYF
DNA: TGCGCCAGCAGCCAAGTGGGGTACGCCTACGAGCAGTACTTC

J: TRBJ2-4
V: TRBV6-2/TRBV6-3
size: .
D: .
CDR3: CASTGGSKNIQYF
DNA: TGTGCCAGCACCGGGGGTTCCAAAAACATTCAGTACTTC

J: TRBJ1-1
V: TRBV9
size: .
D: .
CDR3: CASSVVGNFEAFF
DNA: TGTGCCAGCAGCGTAGTAGGAAACTTTGAAGCTTTCTTT

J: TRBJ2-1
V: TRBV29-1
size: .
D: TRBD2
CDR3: CSVGPSGGGNEQFF
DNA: TGCAGCGTTGGTCCTAGCGGGGGGGGTAATGAGCAGTTCTTC

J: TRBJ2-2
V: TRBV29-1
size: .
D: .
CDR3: CSVEPGANTGELFF
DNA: TGCAGCGTTGAGCCCGGGGCGAACACCGGGGAGCTGTTTTTT

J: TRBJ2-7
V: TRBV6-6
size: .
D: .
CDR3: CVSSYSSTGSYEQYF
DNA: TGTGTCAGCAGTTACTCTTCGACTGGGTCCTACGAGCAGTACTTC

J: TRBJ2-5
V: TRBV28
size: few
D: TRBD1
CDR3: CASSTPGQGAQETQYF
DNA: TGTGCCAGCTCAACCCCCGGACAGGGGGCTCAAGAGACCCAGTACTTC

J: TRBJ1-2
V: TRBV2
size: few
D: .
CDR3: CASSEGQGRGYTF
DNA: TGTGCCAGCAGTGAGGGCCAGGGAAGAGGCTACACCTTC

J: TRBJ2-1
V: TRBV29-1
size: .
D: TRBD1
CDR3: CSVVPTGGNEQFF
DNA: TGCAGCGTTGTCCCGACAGGGGGCAATGAGCAGTTCTTC

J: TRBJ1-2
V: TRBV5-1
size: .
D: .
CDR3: CASSLDAGPYGYTF
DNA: TGCGCCAGCAGCTTAGACGCTGGGCCCTATGGCTACACCTTC

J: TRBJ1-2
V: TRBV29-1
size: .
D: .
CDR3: CSVAAGRDYGYTF
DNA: TGCAGCGTTGCCGCAGGGAGAGACTATGGCTACACCTTC

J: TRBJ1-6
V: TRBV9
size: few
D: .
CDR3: CASSVALNNSPLHF
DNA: TGTGCCAGCAGCGTAGCCCTCAATAATTCACCCCTCCACTTT

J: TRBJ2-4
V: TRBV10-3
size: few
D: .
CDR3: CAISDEGKLGKNIQYF
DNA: TGTGCCATCAGTGACGAGGGGAAGTTAGGGAAAAACATTCAGTACTTC

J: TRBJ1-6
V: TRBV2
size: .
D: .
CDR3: CASSEARGLTPLHF
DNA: TGTGCCAGCAGTGAAGCTCGGGGGTTGACACCCCTCCACTTT

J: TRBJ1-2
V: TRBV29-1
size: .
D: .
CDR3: CSVAPGREYGYTF
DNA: TGCAGCGTCGCACCCGGGAGGGAATATGGCTACACCTTC

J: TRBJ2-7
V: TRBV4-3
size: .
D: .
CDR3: CASSQEQGLTYEQYF
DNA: TGCGCCAGCAGCCAAGAGCAGGGTCTAACCTACGAGCAGTACTTC

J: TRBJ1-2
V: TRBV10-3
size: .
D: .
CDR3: CAISALGTYGYTF
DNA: TGTGCCATCAGTGCGTTGGGGACCTATGGCTACACCTTC

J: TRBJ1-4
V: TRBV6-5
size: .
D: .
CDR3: CASSYGAAATNEKLFF
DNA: TGTGCCAGCAGTTACGGGGCTGCTGCAACTAATGAAAAACTGTTTTTT

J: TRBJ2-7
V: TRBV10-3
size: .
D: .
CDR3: CAISDSRQVYEQYF
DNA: TGTGCCATCAGTGATTCCAGACAGGTCTACGAGCAGTACTTC

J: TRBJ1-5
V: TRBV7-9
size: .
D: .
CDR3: CASSLGRAGNQPQHF
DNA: TGTGCCAGCAGCTTAGGCAGGGCTGGCAATCAGCCCCAGCATTTT

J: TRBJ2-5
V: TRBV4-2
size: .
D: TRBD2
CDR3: CASSQDFGREETQYF
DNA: TGTGCCAGCAGCCAAGATTTTGGGAGGGAAGAGACCCAGTACTTC

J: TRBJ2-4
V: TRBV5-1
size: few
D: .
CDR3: CASSLLWDTTIQYF
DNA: TGCGCCAGCAGCTTGTTGTGGGACACGACCATTCAGTACTTC

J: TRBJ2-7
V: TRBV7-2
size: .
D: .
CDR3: CASSLVAGNYEQYF
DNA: TGTGCCAGCAGCTTAGTAGCAGGGAACTACGAGCAGTACTTC